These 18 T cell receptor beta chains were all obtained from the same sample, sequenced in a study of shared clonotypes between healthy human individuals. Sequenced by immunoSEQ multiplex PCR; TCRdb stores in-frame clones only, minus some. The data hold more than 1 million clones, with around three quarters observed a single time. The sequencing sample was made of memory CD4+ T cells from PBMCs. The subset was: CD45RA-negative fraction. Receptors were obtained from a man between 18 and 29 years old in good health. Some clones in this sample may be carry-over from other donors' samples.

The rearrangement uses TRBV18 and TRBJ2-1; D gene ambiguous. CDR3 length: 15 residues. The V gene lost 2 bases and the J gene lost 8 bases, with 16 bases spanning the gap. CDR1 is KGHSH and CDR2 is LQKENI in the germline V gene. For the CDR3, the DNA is TGTGCCAGCTCACCAAGCACACTGGTCTCGGATGAGCAGTTCTTC. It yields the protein CASSPSTLVSDEQFF.

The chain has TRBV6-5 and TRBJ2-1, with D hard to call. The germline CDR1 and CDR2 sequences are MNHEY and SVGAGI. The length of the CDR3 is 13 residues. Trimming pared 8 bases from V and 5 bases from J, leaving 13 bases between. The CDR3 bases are TGTGCCAGCGCGGCGCCGTCCAACAATGAGCAGTTCTTC. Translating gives CASAAPSNNEQFF.

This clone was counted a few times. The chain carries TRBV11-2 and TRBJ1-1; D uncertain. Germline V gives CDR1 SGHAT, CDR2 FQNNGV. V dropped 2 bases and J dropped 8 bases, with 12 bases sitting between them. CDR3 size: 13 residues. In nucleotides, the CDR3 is TGTGCCAGCAGCTTAAATCAGGTAGCAGAAGCTTTCTTT. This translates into CASSLNQVAEAFF. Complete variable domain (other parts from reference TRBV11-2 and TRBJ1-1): EAGVAQSPRYKIIEKRQSVAFWCNPISGHATLYWYQQILGQGPKLLIQFQNNGVVDDSQLPKDRFSAERLKGVDSTLKIQPAKLEDSAVYLCASSLNQVAEAFFGQGTRLTVV.

CDR3 coding DNA: TGTGCCAGCAGCTTACGATCGGCAGGCCGGGCGGACCAGCCCCAGCATTTT. This gives the protein CASSLRSAGRADQPQHF. This chain links TRBV7-9 with TRBJ1-5; D remains unclear. CDR3 length: 17 residues. Germline V gene sequence: CDR1 SEHNR, CDR2 FQNEAQ (reference sequence). Trimming pared 2 bases from V and 7 bases from J, leaving 21 bases between.

The CDR3 spells CSVVKVTRGYGYTF. CDR3 coding DNA: TGCAGCGTTGTTAAGGTTACAAGAGGCTATGGCTACACCTTC. V and J are TRBV29-1 and TRBJ1-2; D unclear. The germline gives CDR1 SQVTM, CDR2 ANQGSEA. The V gene lost 4 bases and the J gene lost 4 bases, with 16 bases spanning the gap. The CDR3 is made up of 14 amino acids.

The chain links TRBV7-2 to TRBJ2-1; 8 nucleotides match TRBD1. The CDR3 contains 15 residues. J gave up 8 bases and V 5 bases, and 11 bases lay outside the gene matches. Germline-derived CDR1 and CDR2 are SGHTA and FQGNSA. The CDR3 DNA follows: TGTGCCAGCAGCCTCAGGGGGCCGCAGGGCGATGAGCAGTTCTTC. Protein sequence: CASSLRGPQGDEQFF.

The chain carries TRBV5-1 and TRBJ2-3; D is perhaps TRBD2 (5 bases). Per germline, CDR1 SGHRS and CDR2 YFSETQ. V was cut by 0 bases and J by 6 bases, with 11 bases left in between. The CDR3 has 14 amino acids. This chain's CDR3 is CASSLGSGEDTQYF. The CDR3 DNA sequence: TGCGCCAGCAGCTTGGGCTCCGGGGAGGATACGCAGTATTTT.

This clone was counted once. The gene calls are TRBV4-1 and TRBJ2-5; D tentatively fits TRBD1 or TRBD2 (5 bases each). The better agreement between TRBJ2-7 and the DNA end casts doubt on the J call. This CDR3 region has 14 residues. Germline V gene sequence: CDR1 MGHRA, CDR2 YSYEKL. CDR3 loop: CASSQDGGSYEQYF. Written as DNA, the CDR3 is TGCGCCAGCAGCCAAGATGGGGGCTCCTACGAGCAGTACTTC.

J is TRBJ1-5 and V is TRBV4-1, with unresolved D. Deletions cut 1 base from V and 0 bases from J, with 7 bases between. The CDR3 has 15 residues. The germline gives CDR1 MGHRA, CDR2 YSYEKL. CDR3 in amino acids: CASSQGYLSNQPQHF. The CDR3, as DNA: TGCGCCAGCAGCCAAGGGTATCTTAGCAATCAGCCCCAGCATTTT.

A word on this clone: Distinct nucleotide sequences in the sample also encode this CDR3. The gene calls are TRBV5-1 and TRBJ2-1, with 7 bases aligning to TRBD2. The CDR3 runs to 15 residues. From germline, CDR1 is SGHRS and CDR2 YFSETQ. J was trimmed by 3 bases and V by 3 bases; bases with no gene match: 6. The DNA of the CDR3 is TGCGCCAGCAGCTCTCTGGGGGAGGGCTACAATGAGCAGTTCTTC. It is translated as CASSSLGEGYNEQFF.

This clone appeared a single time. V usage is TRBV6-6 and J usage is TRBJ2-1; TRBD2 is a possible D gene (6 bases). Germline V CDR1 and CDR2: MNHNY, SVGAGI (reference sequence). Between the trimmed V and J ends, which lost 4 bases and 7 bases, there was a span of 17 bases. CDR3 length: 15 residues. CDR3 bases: TGTGCCAGCAGTTCCCCCACGGGAGTGGTGAATGAGCAGTTCTTC. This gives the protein CASSSPTGVVNEQFF.

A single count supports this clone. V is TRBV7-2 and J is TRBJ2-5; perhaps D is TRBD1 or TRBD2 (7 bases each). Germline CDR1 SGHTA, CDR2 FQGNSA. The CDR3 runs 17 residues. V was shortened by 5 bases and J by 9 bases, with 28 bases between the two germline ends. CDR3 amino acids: CASSESLQGRGYSAQYF. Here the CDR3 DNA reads TGTGCCAGCAGCGAGTCCTTACAGGGGCGGGGGTATTCGGCCCAGTACTTC.

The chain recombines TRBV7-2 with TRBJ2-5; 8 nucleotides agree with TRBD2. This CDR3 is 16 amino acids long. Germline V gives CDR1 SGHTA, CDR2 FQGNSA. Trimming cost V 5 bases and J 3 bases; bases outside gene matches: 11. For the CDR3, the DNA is TGTGCCAGCAGCCACTCCACGGGACTAGTAGAAGAGACCCAGTACTTC. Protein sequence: CASSHSTGLVEETQYF.

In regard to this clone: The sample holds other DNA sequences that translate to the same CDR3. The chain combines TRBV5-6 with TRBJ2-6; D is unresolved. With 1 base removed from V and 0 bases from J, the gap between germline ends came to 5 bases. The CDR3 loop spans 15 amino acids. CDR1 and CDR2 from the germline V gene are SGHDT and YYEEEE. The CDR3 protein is CASSLRSSGANVLTF. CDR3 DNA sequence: TGTGCCAGCAGCTTGAGGTCCTCTGGGGCCAACGTCCTGACTTTC.

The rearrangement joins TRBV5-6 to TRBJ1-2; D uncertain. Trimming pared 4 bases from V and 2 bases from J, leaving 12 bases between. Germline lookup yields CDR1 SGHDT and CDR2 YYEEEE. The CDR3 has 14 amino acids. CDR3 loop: CASSQYDRNYGYTF. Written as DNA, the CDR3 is TGTGCCAGCAGCCAATACGACCGAAACTATGGCTACACCTTC.

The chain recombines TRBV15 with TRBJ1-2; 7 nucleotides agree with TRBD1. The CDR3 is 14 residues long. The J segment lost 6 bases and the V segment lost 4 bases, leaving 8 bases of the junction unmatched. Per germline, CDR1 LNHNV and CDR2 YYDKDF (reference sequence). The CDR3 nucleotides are TGTGCCACCAGCACGGGGAAAGACAGGGATGGCTACACCTTC. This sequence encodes CATSTGKDRDGYTF.

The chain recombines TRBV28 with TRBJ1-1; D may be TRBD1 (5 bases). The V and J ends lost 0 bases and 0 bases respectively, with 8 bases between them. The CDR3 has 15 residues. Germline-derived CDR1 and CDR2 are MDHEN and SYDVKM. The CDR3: CASSLWQGVNTEAFF. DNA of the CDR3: TGTGCCAGCAGTTTATGGCAGGGTGTGAACACTGAAGCTTTCTTT.

The CDR3 nucleotides are TGTGCCAGCAGCTTTGGAGCGGGAGGCCCCTACAATGAGCAGTTCTTC. Translated, it gives CASSFGAGGPYNEQFF. V and J are TRBV5-4 and TRBJ2-1, with 9 positions matching TRBD2. The junction had 5 bases not matched to a gene; V was cut back by 2 bases and J by 2 bases. The CDR3 spans 16 residues. Germline V gives CDR1 SGHNT, CDR2 YYREEE (reference sequence).